Shown below are 30 T cell receptor beta chains from a single sample sequenced in a study of cytomegalovirus exposure and HLA in healthy donors. Amplification used 60 Vbeta primers and 13 Jbeta primers. Only in-frame clones appear in the TCRdb table, and some are missing; sequencing was by immunoSEQ multiplex PCR. The sample consists of some 120,000 clones, around 10% of them appearing once. Input material: PBMCs. These receptors were taken from a man under 40 in good health and CMV-seronegative.

V usage is TRBV27 and J usage is TRBJ2-6; D unclear. CDR1 is MNHEY, CDR2 SMNVEV, per germline (reference sequence). Between the trimmed V and J ends, which lost 6 bases and 0 bases, there was a span of 9 bases. The CDR3 has 15 residues. CDR3 coding DNA: TGTGCCAGCAGCCCCGGTTCCTCTGGGGCCAACGTCCTGACTTTC. Translated, it gives CASSPGSSGANVLTF.

The table lists this clone with a few counts. The rearrangement joins TRBV6-5 to TRBJ2-2; 8 nucleotides align to TRBD1. Germline V gene data show CDR1 as MNHEY and CDR2 as SVGAGI. The V gene end was trimmed by 2 bases and the J gene end by 1 base; junction bases not matched to a gene: 3. The CDR3 sequence is 16 residues long. CDR3 sequence reads: CASSYAGTGNTGELFF. The CDR3 DNA sequence: TGTGCCAGCAGTTACGCCGGGACAGGGAACACCGGGGAGCTGTTTTTT.

This clone has a handful of counts. The gene calls are TRBV10-3 and TRBJ2-7; no clear D. The V and J ends lost 2 bases and 3 bases respectively, with 8 bases between them. The CDR3 spans 13 residues. Looked up from germline, CDR1 is ENHRY and CDR2 is SYGVKD. The CDR3 here is CAISEGLDYEQYF. The CDR3 nucleotides are TGTGCCATCAGTGAGGGGCTGGACTACGAGCAGTACTTC.

There are a few counts of this clone. The J gene is TRBJ1-2, the V gene TRBV30; possible D gene TRBD1, 6 bases. Germline V gene data show CDR1 as GTSNPN and CDR2 as SVGIG (reference sequence). The CDR3 runs to 13 residues. V was trimmed by 4 bases and J by 3 bases, leaving 12 bases between them. The CDR3 DNA is TGTGCCTGGAAGGGGGGGCTAGACTATGGCTACACCTTC. Protein product: CAWKGGLDYGYTF.

This clone has more than one count but fewer than ten. The chain combines TRBV5-6 with TRBJ2-5; D gene uncertain. The CDR3 has 13 amino acids. The germline gives CDR1 SGHDT, CDR2 YYEEEE. V was pared by 7 bases and J by 5 bases, with 15 bases between. The CDR3 protein is CASGSNLDETQYF. In DNA form, the CDR3 reads TGTGCCAGCGGCTCCAACCTAGATGAGACCCAGTACTTC. The whole variable domain, filled in from reference TRBV5-6 and TRBJ2-5, reads DAGVTQSPTHLIKTRGQQVTLRCSPKSGHDTVSWYQQALGQGPQFIFQYYEEEERQRGNFPDRFSGHQFPNYSSELNVNALLLGDSALYLCASGSNLDETQYFGPGTRLLVL.

The genes are TRBV5-4 and TRBJ2-3; 13 positions match TRBD2. With 5 bases clipped from V and 6 bases from J, the junction kept 9 bases outside the gene matches. Per germline, CDR1 SGHNT and CDR2 YYREEE (reference sequence). CDR3 length: 16 amino acids. The CDR3 reads CASSYRLAGGRDTQYF. The DNA of the CDR3 is TGTGCCAGCAGTTACCGACTAGCGGGGGGTAGGGATACGCAGTATTTT.

This clone has only a few counts. V and J are TRBV5-1 and TRBJ1-2; D possibly corresponds to TRBD1 (5 bases). Germline V CDR1 and CDR2: SGHRS, YFSETQ. Trimming stripped 4 bases from V and 6 bases from J, with 22 bases between. This CDR3 spans 16 amino acids. For the CDR3, the DNA is TGCGCCAGCAGCGACCGACCCCAGGGAGGAAGGGATGGCTACACCTTC. It is translated as CASSDRPQGGRDGYTF. The full variable domain, completed using reference TRBV5-1 and TRBJ1-2, is KAGVTQTPRYLIKTRGQQVTLSCSPISGHRSVSWYQQTPGQGLQFLFEYFSETQRNKGNFPGRFSGRQFSNSRSEMNVSTLELGDSALYLCASSDRPQGGRDGYTFGSGTRLTVV.

The sample holds many counts of this clone. This chain joins TRBV6-4 and TRBJ2-6; possible D gene TRBD1, 5 bases. V lost 4 bases to trimming and J lost 0 bases, with 10 bases between them. This CDR3 comprises 16 residues. CDR1 and CDR2 from the germline V gene are MRHNA and SNTAGT. Written as DNA, the CDR3 is TGTGCCAGCAGTGCTAAAGGACACTCTGGGGCCAACGTCCTGACTTTC. Residues: CASSAKGHSGANVLTF.

The J gene is TRBJ2-2, the V gene TRBV19, with a weak D call TRBD1 (5 bases). The germline V gene has CDR1 LNHDA and CDR2 SQIVND (reference sequence). The CDR3 length is 14 residues. V was clipped by 7 bases and J by 4 bases, with 13 bases between them. The CDR3 sequence: CASTSRAPTGELFF. The CDR3 region has the DNA TGTGCCAGTACCTCCAGGGCGCCCACCGGGGAGCTGTTTTTT.

J is TRBJ2-7 and V is TRBV6-1; D gene unclear. Per the germline V gene, CDR1 is MNHNS and CDR2 is SASEGT. There are 11 residues in the CDR3. Trimming pared 2 bases from V and 3 bases from J, leaving 2 bases between. CDR3 in amino acids: CASSERYEQYF. The CDR3 nucleotides are TGTGCCAGCAGTGAACGCTACGAGCAGTACTTC.

This clone occurred a few times. This sequence joins TRBV7-9 and TRBJ1-2, with D hard to call. The V end was cut by 9 bases, the J end by 3 bases, with 11 bases between. CDR3 size: 12 residues. Germline V gene data show CDR1 as SEHNR and CDR2 as FQNEAQ (reference sequence). The CDR3 DNA sequence: TGTGCCAGTGAGGGCAGAGACTATGGCTACACCTTC. Translating gives CASEGRDYGYTF.

This chain uses TRBV9 with TRBJ1-1; D ambiguous. The CDR3 totals 14 residues. With 0 bases removed from V and 6 bases from J, the gap between germline ends came to 12 bases. The germline V gene encodes CDR1 SGDLS and CDR2 YYNGEE. The chain's CDR3 is CASSVAPVAAEAFF. The CDR3 DNA follows: TGTGCCAGCAGCGTAGCCCCTGTAGCTGCTGAAGCTTTCTTT. The variable domain in full, with the rest retrieved from reference TRBV9 and TRBJ1-1, is DSGVTQTPKHLITATGQRVTLRCSPRSGDLSVYWYQQSLDQGLQFLIQYYNGEERAKGNILERFSAQQFPDLHSELNLSSLELGDSALYFCASSVAPVAAEAFFGQGTRLTVV.

This rearrangement joins TRBV10-3 to TRBJ2-3; maybe TRBD2 (6 bases). CDR3 length: 18 residues. V was clipped by 8 bases and J by 1 base, with 25 bases between them. Germline-derived CDR1 and CDR2 are ENHRY and SYGVKD. CDR3 bases: TGTGCCATCGGAGGGAGAAACCTAGGCGTCATGGGCACAGATACGCAGTATTTT. Translating it yields CAIGGRNLGVMGTDTQYF.

The rearrangement joins TRBV10-3 to TRBJ2-3; the match to TRBD1 covers 8 bases. V gave up 3 bases and J gave up 4 bases; unmatched junction bases: 3. The CDR3 extends over 14 amino acids. Germline V gene lookup returns CDR1 ENHRY and CDR2 SYGVKD. The CDR3 DNA sequence: TGTGCCATCAGTGACAAGACAGGGGCAGATACGCAGTATTTT. Its translation: CAISDKTGADTQYF.

The rearrangement links TRBV5-1 to TRBJ1-1; a possible D gene is TRBD1 (6 bases). Germline V gene sequence: CDR1 SGHRS, CDR2 YFSETQ. The CDR3 is 13 amino acids. With 4 bases removed from V and 3 bases from J, the gap between germline ends came to 10 bases. CDR3 amino acids: CASSRGHDTEAFF. The CDR3 region has the DNA TGCGCCAGCAGCAGGGGACATGACACTGAAGCTTTCTTT.

CDR3 sequence (DNA): TGTGCCAGCAGCTCGGAGGGTAGCAATCAGCCCCAGCATTTT. This encodes CASSSEGSNQPQHF. J is TRBJ1-5 and V is TRBV7-2; D gene unclear. Trimming stripped 4 bases from V and 0 bases from J, with 7 bases between. CDR3 length: 14 residues. Germline V gene data show CDR1 as SGHTA and CDR2 as FQGNSA.

The genes are TRBV9 and TRBJ2-1; D may be TRBD1 (6 bases). Per the germline V gene, CDR1 is SGDLS and CDR2 is YYNGEE. Trimming took off 3 bases at V and 3 bases at J, with 13 bases between the two ends. The CDR3 covers 15 residues. CDR3 amino acids: CASSAWDTDYNEQFF. The CDR3 DNA reads TGTGCCAGCAGCGCGTGGGACACCGACTACAATGAGCAGTTCTTC.

This clone was recorded a few times. The chain combines TRBV7-9 with TRBJ2-5; D gene uncertain. This CDR3 is built from 11 residues. Trimming left V 3 bases short and J 5 bases short, with 4 bases between. Germline V gives CDR1 SEHNR, CDR2 FQNEAQ (reference sequence). Here the CDR3 reads CASSFQETQYF. Here the CDR3 DNA reads TGTGCCAGCAGCTTCCAGGAGACCCAGTACTTC.

CDR3 loop: CAWGRGGVKEQFF. DNA for the CDR3: TGTGCCTGGGGGCGCGGAGGGGTTAAAGAGCAGTTCTTC. The chain uses TRBV30 and TRBJ2-1; D perhaps matches TRBD2 (6 bases). Germline-derived CDR1 and CDR2 are GTSNPN and SVGIG (reference sequence). The CDR3 length is 13 residues. The V end lost 5 bases, the J end lost 10 bases, and 18 bases lay between the germline ends.

This clone was picked up a small number of times. This chain joins TRBV6-5 and TRBJ2-7; 11 positions agree with TRBD2. CDR3 size: 15 residues. V lost 6 bases and J lost 0; bases outside the gene matches: 4. Per germline, CDR1 MNHEY and CDR2 SVGAGI. CDR3 DNA: TGTGCCAGCAGGGGGACTAGCGGCTCCTCCTACGAGCAGTACTTC. Amino acid sequence: CASRGTSGSSYEQYF.

This clone was seen only a few times. The J gene is TRBJ2-7, the V gene TRBV5-1; 9 bases align to TRBD2. The CDR3 is made up of 15 amino acids. Looked up from germline, CDR1 is SGHRS and CDR2 is YFSETQ. V was clipped by 2 bases and J by 1 base; unmatched bases: 4. CDR3 coding DNA: TGCGCCAGCAGCTTTCTAGCGGGATCATCCTACGAGCAGTACTTC. This codes for CASSFLAGSSYEQYF.

This clone was detected only a few times. The chain combines TRBV6-5 with TRBJ2-7, with 10 bases lining up with TRBD1. This CDR3 spans 14 amino acids. Germline-derived CDR1 and CDR2 are MNHEY and SVGAGI. V was pared by 8 bases and J by 0 bases, with 4 bases of the junction left unmatched. CDR3 nucleotides: TGTGCCAGCGGCGGGACAGGGGCCTCCTACGAGCAGTACTTC. Translated, it gives CASGGTGASYEQYF.

This clone was seen only a few times. The gene calls are TRBV29-1 and TRBJ1-2, with a tentative D call TRBD1 (6 bases). Trimming shortened V by 3 bases and J by 5 bases, and 16 bases separated the two germline ends. Germline V lookup: CDR1 SQVTM, CDR2 ANQGSEA. The CDR3 runs 14 residues. Here the CDR3 reads CSVDKGVGVYGYTF. The CDR3 DNA sequence: TGCAGCGTTGATAAGGGGGTAGGAGTGTATGGCTACACCTTC.

This clone showed up just a few times. V and J are TRBV27 and TRBJ2-2, with TRBD2 identical over 7 bases. The CDR3 is 16 residues long. In germline, CDR1 is MNHEY, CDR2 SMNVEV (reference sequence). V gave up 2 bases and J gave up 4 bases; unmatched junction bases: 7. CDR3 nucleotides: TGTGCCAGCAGTTTAGAGGGAGGGCCGTTCACCGGGGAGCTGTTTTTT. Residues: CASSLEGGPFTGELFF.

This clone was seen a handful of times. The rearrangement uses TRBV5-1 and TRBJ2-7; 12 bases line up with TRBD2. After removal of 1 base from V and 0 bases from J, the junction contained 5 bases not matched to a gene. The CDR3 loop spans 17 amino acids. From germline, CDR1 is SGHRS and CDR2 YFSETQ. DNA for the CDR3: TGCGCCAGCAGCTTGTTCGGACTAGCGGGGAACTCCTACGAGCAGTACTTC. It yields the protein CASSLFGLAGNSYEQYF.

The J gene is TRBJ1-2, the V gene TRBV27, with TRBD1 matching 7 bases. The germline CDR1 and CDR2 sequences are MNHEY and SMNVEV (reference sequence). This CDR3 spans 16 amino acids. The V segment lost 6 bases and the J segment 1 base; nucleotides outside the gene matches: 11. The CDR3 region is CASSIGGQNVNYGYTF. For the CDR3, the DNA is TGTGCCAGCAGCATAGGGGGCCAAAACGTTAACTATGGCTACACCTTC.

Only a few counts were recorded for this clone. The rearrangement joins TRBV12-5 to TRBJ1-2, with 9 bases that match TRBD1. The CDR3 runs to 14 residues. The V and J ends lost 6 bases and 6 bases, in that order; junction bases with no gene match: 8. Germline CDR1 reads LGHNT; CDR2 reads FRNRAP. CDR3 loop: CASGHGTGWDGYTF. DNA of the CDR3: TGTGCTAGTGGGCACGGGACAGGGTGGGATGGCTACACCTTC.

The chain is built from TRBV7-9 and TRBJ1-5; possible D gene TRBD1, 5 bases. Germline CDR1 and CDR2: SEHNR and FQNEAQ (reference sequence). The V and J ends lost 3 bases and 6 bases respectively, with 21 bases between them. This CDR3 is 17 amino acids long. CDR3 sequence: CASSFEGGRGTRQPQHF. DNA of the CDR3: TGTGCCAGCAGCTTCGAAGGAGGGCGGGGGACTCGTCAGCCCCAGCATTTT.

This clone was picked up a small number of times. The rearrangement uses TRBV5-1 and TRBJ2-3; 10 positions agree with TRBD1. CDR1 is SGHRS, CDR2 YFSETQ, per germline. CDR3 size: 14 residues. V lost 4 bases, J lost 6 bases, and 5 bases stayed unmatched. The CDR3 nucleotides are TGCGCCAGCAGCGAAGACAGGGGGCGGGATACGCAGTATTTT. It specifies CASSEDRGRDTQYF.

This clone was seen only a few times. The chain carries TRBV27 and TRBJ2-2; D possibly corresponds to TRBD2 (5 bases). CDR1 is MNHEY and CDR2 is SMNVEV in the germline V gene (reference sequence). Trimming removed 5 bases from V and 4 bases from J, with 11 bases in between. CDR3 size: 14 residues. CDR3 DNA sequence: TGTGCCAGCAGTAAGGCCGGAGGCACCGGGGAGCTGTTTTTT. Its translation: CASSKAGGTGELFF.